The 2 T cell receptor beta chains listed next were all sequenced from one sample in a study of T cell changes during pregnancy in multiple sclerosis. The repertoire was sequenced with immunoSEQ multiplex PCR; TCRdb's copy has only in-frame clones and lacks some. The sample lists approximately 130,000 clones; 90% to 98% were seen once. The sample consisted of peripheral blood, taken after pregnancy. All receptors derive from a female donor with multiple sclerosis, enrolled in a pregnancy study.

V gene TRBV28 combines with J gene TRBJ2-7; D remains ambiguous. The V end was cut by 4 bases, the J end by 4 bases, with 5 bases between. CDR1 and CDR2 (germline): MDHEN, SYDVKM. The CDR3 totals 11 residues. The CDR3 DNA is TGTGCCAGCAGTTCACATTACGAGCAGTACTTC. This translates into CASSSHYEQYF.

This chain joins TRBV9 and TRBJ2-7, with 9 bases matching TRBD2. The CDR3 sequence is 15 residues long. Germline trimming cut 4 bases from V and 5 bases from J; bases unmatched to any gene: 10. Germline V gene lookup returns CDR1 SGDLS and CDR2 YYNGEE. CDR3 loop: CASSLLVAGVHEQYF. In nucleotides, the CDR3 is TGTGCCAGCAGCCTCTTAGTAGCGGGAGTCCACGAGCAGTACTTC.